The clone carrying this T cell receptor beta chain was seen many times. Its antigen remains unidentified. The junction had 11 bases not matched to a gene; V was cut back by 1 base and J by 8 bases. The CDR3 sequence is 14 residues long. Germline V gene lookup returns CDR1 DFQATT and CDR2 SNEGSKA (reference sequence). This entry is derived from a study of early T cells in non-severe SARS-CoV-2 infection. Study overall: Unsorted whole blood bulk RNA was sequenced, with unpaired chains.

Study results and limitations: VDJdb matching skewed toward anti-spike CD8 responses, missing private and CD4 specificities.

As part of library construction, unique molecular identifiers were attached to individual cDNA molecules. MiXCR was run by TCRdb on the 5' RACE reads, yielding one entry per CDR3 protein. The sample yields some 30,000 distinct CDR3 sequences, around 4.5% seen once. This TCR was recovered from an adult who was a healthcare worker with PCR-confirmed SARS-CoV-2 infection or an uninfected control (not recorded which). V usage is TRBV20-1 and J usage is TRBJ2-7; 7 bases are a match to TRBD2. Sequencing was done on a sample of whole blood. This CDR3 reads CSARGGGRGEKQYF. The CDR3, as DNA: TGCAGTGCTAGAGGTGGAGGACGGGGGGAGAAGCAGTACTTC.